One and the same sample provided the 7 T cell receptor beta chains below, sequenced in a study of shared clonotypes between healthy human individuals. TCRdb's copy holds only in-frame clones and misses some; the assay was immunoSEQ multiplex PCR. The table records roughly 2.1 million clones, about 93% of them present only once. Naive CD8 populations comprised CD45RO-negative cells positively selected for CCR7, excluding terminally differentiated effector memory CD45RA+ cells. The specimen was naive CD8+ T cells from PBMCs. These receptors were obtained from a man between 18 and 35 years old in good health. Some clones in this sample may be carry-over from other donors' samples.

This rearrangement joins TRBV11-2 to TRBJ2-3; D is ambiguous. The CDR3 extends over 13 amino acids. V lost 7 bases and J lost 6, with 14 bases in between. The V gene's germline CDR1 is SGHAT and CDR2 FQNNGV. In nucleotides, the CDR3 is TGTGCCAGCAACCCCTGGCCCGGGGATACGCAGTATTTT. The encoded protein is CASNPWPGDTQYF.

The DNA of the CDR3 is TGTGCCACCCAACTGTCCGGGGAGCTGTTTTTT. Its protein product is CATQLSGELFF. The rearrangement uses TRBV19 and TRBJ2-2; no firm D call. Looked up from germline, CDR1 is LNHDA and CDR2 is SQIVND (reference sequence). V lost 10 bases and J 6 bases, leaving 9 bases between the germline ends. CDR3 size: 11 residues.

The CDR3 sequence: CASSPLQGPHYEQYF. The DNA of the CDR3 is TGCGCCAGCAGCCCCCTGCAGGGTCCACACTACGAGCAGTACTTC. The rearrangement joins TRBV4-1 to TRBJ2-7; tentative D call: TRBD1 (5 bases). The CDR3 runs to 15 residues. The germline gives CDR1 MGHRA, CDR2 YSYEKL. V lost 4 bases and J lost 3, with 16 bases in between.

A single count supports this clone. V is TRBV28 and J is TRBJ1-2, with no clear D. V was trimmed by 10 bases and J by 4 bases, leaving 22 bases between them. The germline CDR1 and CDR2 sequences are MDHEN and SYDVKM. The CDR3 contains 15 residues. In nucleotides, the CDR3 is TGTGCCACCTATAGGGAGAGAAGAGGCGGCTATGGCTACACCTTC. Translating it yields CATYRERRGGYGYTF.

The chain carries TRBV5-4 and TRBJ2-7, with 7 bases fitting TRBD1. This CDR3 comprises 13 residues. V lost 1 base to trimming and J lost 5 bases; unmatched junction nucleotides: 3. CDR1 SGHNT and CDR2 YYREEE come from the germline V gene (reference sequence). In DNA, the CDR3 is TGTGCCAGCAGCTTGCAGGGGGTCCACGAGCAGTACTTC. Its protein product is CASSLQGVHEQYF.

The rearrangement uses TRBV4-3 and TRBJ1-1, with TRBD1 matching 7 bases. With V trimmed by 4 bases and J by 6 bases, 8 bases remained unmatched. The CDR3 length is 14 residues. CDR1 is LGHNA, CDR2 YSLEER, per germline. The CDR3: CASSPSGGGPEAFF. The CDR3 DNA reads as TGCGCCAGCAGCCCATCAGGGGGAGGGCCTGAAGCTTTCTTT.

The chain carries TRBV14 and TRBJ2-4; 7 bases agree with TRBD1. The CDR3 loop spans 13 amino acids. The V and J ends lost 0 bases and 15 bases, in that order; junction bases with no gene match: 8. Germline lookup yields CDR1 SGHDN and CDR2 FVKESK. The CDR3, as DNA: TGTGCCAGCAGCCAAGATATGGGACAGCTTAGGTACTTC. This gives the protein CASSQDMGQLRYF.